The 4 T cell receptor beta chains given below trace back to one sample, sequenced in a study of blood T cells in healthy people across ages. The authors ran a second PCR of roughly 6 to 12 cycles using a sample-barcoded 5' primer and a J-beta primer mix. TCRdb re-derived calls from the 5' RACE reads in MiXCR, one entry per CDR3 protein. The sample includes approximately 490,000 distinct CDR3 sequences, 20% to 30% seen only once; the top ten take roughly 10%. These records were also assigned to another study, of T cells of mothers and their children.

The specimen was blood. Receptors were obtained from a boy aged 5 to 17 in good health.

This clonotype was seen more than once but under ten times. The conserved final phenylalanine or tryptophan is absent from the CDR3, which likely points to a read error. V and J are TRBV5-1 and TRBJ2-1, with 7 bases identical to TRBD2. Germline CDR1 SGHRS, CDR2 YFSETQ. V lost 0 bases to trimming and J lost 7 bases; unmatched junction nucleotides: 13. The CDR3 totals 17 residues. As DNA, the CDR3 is TGCGCCAGCAGCTTGGAAATTGGGACTACCGGAAGAAATGAGCAGTTCCTC. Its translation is CASSLEIGTTGRNEQFL.

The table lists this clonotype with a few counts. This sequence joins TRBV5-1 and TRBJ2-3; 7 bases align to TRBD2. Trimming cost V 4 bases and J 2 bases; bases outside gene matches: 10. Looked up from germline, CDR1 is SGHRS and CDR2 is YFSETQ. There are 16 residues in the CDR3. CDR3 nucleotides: TGCGCCAGCAGCCAAATTGGGCGGGAGCTCACAGATACGCAGTATTTT. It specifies CASSQIGRELTDTQYF.

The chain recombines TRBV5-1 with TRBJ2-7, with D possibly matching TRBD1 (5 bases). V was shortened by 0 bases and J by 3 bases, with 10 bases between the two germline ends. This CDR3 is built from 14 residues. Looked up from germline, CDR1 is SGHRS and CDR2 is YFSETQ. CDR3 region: CASSLEQVNYEQYF. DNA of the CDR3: TGCGCCAGCAGCTTGGAACAGGTGAACTACGAGCAGTACTTC.

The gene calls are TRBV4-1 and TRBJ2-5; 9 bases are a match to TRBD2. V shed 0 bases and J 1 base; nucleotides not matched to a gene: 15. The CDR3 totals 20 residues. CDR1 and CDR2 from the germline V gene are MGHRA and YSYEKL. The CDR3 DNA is TGCGCCAGCAGCCAAGACCTCCCGGGGAGGGTAGCGGGAGTCCAAGAGACCCAGTACTTC. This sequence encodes CASSQDLPGRVAGVQETQYF.